These 5 T cell receptor beta chains were sequenced from one sample in a study of cytomegalovirus exposure and HLA in healthy donors. PCR amplification relied on 60 Vbeta primers (plus 13 Jbeta primers). The assay was immunoSEQ multiplex PCR, and TCRdb's table has in-frame clones only and misses some. The sample shows 150,000 to 200,000 clones, approximately 85% of them seen only once. Input material: PBMCs. Receptors originate from a man younger than 30 in good health and CMV-seronegative.

The genes are TRBV6-6 and TRBJ1-6; 7 bases agree with TRBD1. This CDR3 contains 15 residues. Germline V lookup: CDR1 MNHNY, CDR2 SVGAGI (reference sequence). Losses at the gene ends were 5 bases for V and 6 bases for J; bases not matched to a gene: 7. The DNA for the CDR3 is TGTGCCAGCAGTCCACAGGGGTACGGTAATTCACCCCTCCACTTT. Its translation: CASSPQGYGNSPLHF.

The CDR3 region is CAAGTSGNEQFF. CDR3 in DNA: TGTGCCGCCGGGACTAGCGGTAATGAGCAGTTCTTC. The chain carries TRBV30 and TRBJ2-1, with 11 bases matching TRBD2. This CDR3 comprises 12 residues. Germline CDR1 and CDR2: GTSNPN and SVGIG (reference sequence). V shed 8 bases, J shed 7 bases, and the junction held 4 bases outside the gene matches. Drawing the rest from reference TRBV30 and TRBJ2-1, the complete variable domain is SQTIHQWPATLVQPVGSPLSLECTVEGTSNPNLYWYRQAAGRGLQLLFYSVGIGQISSEVPQNLSASRPQDRQFILSSKKLLLSDSGFYLCAAGTSGNEQFFGPGTRLTVL.

This rearrangement joins TRBV5-6 to TRBJ2-2; no reliable D call. The CDR3 has 14 amino acids. Trimming removed 5 bases at V and 7 bases at J, with 15 bases between. Germline lookup yields CDR1 SGHDT and CDR2 YYEEEE. The CDR3, as DNA: TGTGCCAGCAGACTCGATCTAGGAGTCGGGGAGCTGTTTTTT. As protein: CASRLDLGVGELFF.

The rearrangement uses TRBV19 and TRBJ2-5; D unresolved. The V end lost 7 bases, the J end lost 4 bases, and 22 bases lay between the germline ends. This CDR3 is built from 16 residues. CDR1 is LNHDA, CDR2 SQIVND, per germline (reference sequence). In DNA, the CDR3 is TGTGCCAGTACCCTCATAGAGACCCTCAGAGGAGAGACCCAGTACTTC. Its translation: CASTLIETLRGETQYF.

This clone was observed a single time. The chain joins TRBV4-3 to TRBJ1-5, with 9 positions matching TRBD1. The CDR3 extends over 15 amino acids. V lost 2 bases to trimming and J lost 2 bases; unmatched junction nucleotides: 1. The germline V gene encodes CDR1 LGHNA and CDR2 YSLEER. The CDR3 region has the DNA TGCGCCAGCAGCCAAAACAGGGGGCGCAATCAGCCCCAGCATTTT. Amino acids: CASSQNRGRNQPQHF.